This T cell receptor beta chain emerged from a study of identical twins. Findings and caveats of the study: Monozygotic twin pairs showed more out-of-frame TCR alpha sharing than models estimated.

The sample holds many counts of this clonotype. The antigen is unknown. TCRdb re-called the 5' RACE reads through MiXCR, storing one row per CDR3 protein. Of about 690,000 distinct CDR3 sequences listed, less than 7% are singletons. CDR3 length: 15 residues. The V segment lost 6 bases and the J segment 3 bases; nucleotides outside the gene matches: 8. The chain combines TRBV12-3 or TRBV12-4 with TRBJ1-5, with TRBD1 matching 7 bases. Sample: naive T cells sorted from blood. This TCR was sampled from a man between 18 and 29 years old in good health. The CDR3: CASRAPGTANQPQHF. For the CDR3, the DNA is TGTGCCAGCAGAGCCCCCGGGACAGCCAATCAGCCCCAGCATTTT.